Detailed here is one T cell receptor beta chain. One end of the junction does not line up with germline, which may come from a read error. Measured with immunoSEQ multiplex PCR; TCRdb has only the in-frame clones, and not every one. The table has some 110,000 clones, approximately 87% seen once; the top ten hold about 7.4%. These data come from a study of blood T cell repertoires in COVID-19. This sequence was found in a man between 65 and 80 years old who had recovered from COVID-19. The sequenced material came from peripheral blood.

Here the CDR3 reads CASSHGGRILDF. CDR3 DNA: TGTGCCAGCAGCCACGGAGGGAGGATACTAGACTTC. The V gene is TRBV3-1 (or the pseudogene TRBV3-2), the J gene TRBJ2-5; a possible D gene is TRBD2 (6 bases). The germline V gene has CDR1 LGHDT and CDR2 YNNKEL (reference sequence). The CDR3 is 12 residues long.